This is a list of T cell receptor beta chains from one sample in a study of T cells after yellow fever vaccination. TCRdb passed the 5' RACE reads through MiXCR, listing each CDR3 protein once. This table holds around 250,000 distinct CDR3 sequences, around 5.2% found once. This material consisted of CD4+ T cells sorted from PBMCs, taken on the day of the yellow fever booster vaccination. These receptors were collected from a man aged 18 to 29 who received the YFV17D yellow fever vaccine. Each CDR3 is given with its conserved first and last residue. Each record gives: D gene, V gene, J gene, clone size, CDR3 protein, CDR3 DNA. D genes are given only for firm matches. Rows give clone size only sometimes, using once, few, many, or a class for an expanded clone.

TRBD1,TRBV19,TRBJ1-5,few,CASSGTGLGKPQHF,TGTGCCAGCTCCGGGACAGGGCTGGGAAAGCCCCAGCATTTT
NA,TRBV6-2/TRBV6-3,TRBJ2-7,NA,CASSLHPRGGAKEQYF,TGTGCCAGCAGTCTACACCCCAGGGGTGGGGCGAAGGAGCAGTACTTC
TRBD2,TRBV20-1,TRBJ2-7,many,CSAIGLAGAYEQYF,TGCAGTGCTATAGGACTAGCGGGGGCCTACGAGCAGTACTTC
NA,TRBV5-1,TRBJ2-3,NA,CASSSGAGQSDTQYF,TGCGCCAGCAGCTCCGGGGCCGGGCAATCAGATACGCAGTATTTT
TRBD2,TRBV12-3/TRBV12-4,TRBJ2-3,few,CASSLQRTSYTDTQYF,TGTGCCAGCAGTTTACAAAGGACTAGTTACACAGATACGCAGTATTTT
NA,TRBV30,TRBJ2-5,few,CAWAMGGGETQYF,TGTGCCTGGGCCATGGGGGGAGGAGAGACCCAGTACTTC
TRBD1,TRBV7-3,TRBJ1-1,NA,CASSLRGTGNTEAFF,TGTGCCAGCAGCTTAAGGGGGACAGGGAACACTGAAGCTTTCTTT
NA,TRBV10-3,TRBJ1-6,few,CASSEDTLLPLHF,TGTGCCTCTAGTGAGGACACCCTCCTTCCCCTCCACTTT
NA,TRBV6-5,TRBJ1-2,few,CASSYSNVRGGYTF,TGTGCCAGCAGTTACTCGAATGTGCGGGGTGGCTACACCTTC
TRBD1,TRBV20-1,TRBJ2-3,few,CSAARGQGTDTQYF,TGCAGTGCAGCCAGGGGGCAGGGGACAGATACGCAGTATTTT
NA,TRBV20-1,TRBJ1-1,many,CSARDHVNPEAFF,TGCAGTGCTAGAGATCACGTGAACCCTGAAGCTTTCTTT
TRBD1,TRBV18,TRBJ1-3,few,CASLDRDRLPGNTIYF,TGTGCCAGCTTGGACCGGGACAGGCTTCCTGGAAACACCATATATTTT
TRBD1,TRBV5-1,TRBJ1-6,few,CASSGGTGVYSPLHF,TGCGCCAGCAGCGGGGGGACAGGGGTTTACTCACCCCTCCACTTT
NA,TRBV6-1,TRBJ1-5,NA,CASSETGRGQPQHF,TGTGCCAGCAGTGAAACGGGGAGAGGGCAGCCCCAGCATTTT
NA,TRBV5-1,TRBJ2-2,NA,CASSLASETGELFF,TGCGCCAGCAGCTTGGCCTCCGAAACCGGGGAGCTGTTTTTT
NA,TRBV5-1,TRBJ1-1,many,CASSSWSLGSTEAFF,TGCGCCAGCAGCTCCTGGTCCTTGGGCTCCACTGAAGCTTTCTTT
TRBD2,TRBV7-2,TRBJ2-5,few,CASSTGGVETQYF,TGTGCCAGCAGCACCGGGGGGGTAGAGACCCAGTACTTC
NA,TRBV7-2,TRBJ2-4,few,CASSLISQNIQYF,TGTGCCAGCAGCTTAATCAGTCAGAACATTCAGTACTTC
NA,TRBV7-2,TRBJ1-3,NA,CASSLFLGVVDTIYF,TGTGCCAGCAGCTTATTCCTTGGGGTGGTGGACACCATATATTTT
NA,TRBV6-2/TRBV6-3,TRBJ2-4,many,CASSSIVYRDSQYF,TGTGCCAGCAGTTCAATAGTATACCGGGACTCTCAGTACTTC
TRBD2,TRBV7-2,TRBJ2-2,NA,CASSFSGGPNTGELFF,TGTGCCAGCAGTTTTAGCGGGGGGCCAAACACCGGGGAGCTGTTTTTT
NA,TRBV25-1,TRBJ2-3,many,CASIRGYFTDTQYF,TGTGCCAGCATTAGGGGGTATTTTACAGATACGCAGTATTTT
TRBD1,TRBV6-5,TRBJ1-2,NA,CASSTDRLNYGYTF,TGTGCCAGCAGTACGGACAGGTTGAACTATGGCTACACCTTC
NA,TRBV6-1,TRBJ2-5,many,CASSESSWAQYF,TGTGCCAGCAGTGAAAGTTCTTGGGCCCAGTACTTC
NA,TRBV5-4,TRBJ1-1,NA,CASSLDPHTEAFF,TGTGCCAGCAGCTTGGACCCGCACACTGAAGCTTTCTTT
NA,TRBV4-1,TRBJ2-6,NA,CASSQDRGGANVLTF,TGCGCCAGCAGCCAAGATCGGGGTGGGGCCAACGTCCTGACTTTC
NA,TRBV28,TRBJ1-1,NA,CASSLFSRTEAFF,TGTGCCAGCAGTTTATTTAGCCGTACTGAAGCTTTCTTT
NA,TRBV7-9,TRBJ2-3,few,CASPLGLVPDTQYF,TGTGCCAGCCCTTTGGGGCTAGTCCCAGATACGCAGTATTTT
NA,TRBV2,TRBJ2-7,many,CASTLLAGQYF,TGTGCCAGCACTCTCCTTGCCGGGCAGTACTTC
NA,TRBV6-6,TRBJ1-4,NA,CASRAGAANEKLFF,TGTGCCAGCAGGGCAGGGGCAGCTAATGAAAAACTGTTTTTT
TRBD2,TRBV6-1,TRBJ2-2,NA,CASRPSGGYTGELFF,TGTGCCAGCAGGCCCAGCGGGGGCTACACCGGGGAGCTGTTTTTT
TRBD1,TRBV20-1,TRBJ1-5,few,CSAKTGELNQPQHF,TGCAGTGCTAAAACAGGGGAACTGAATCAGCCCCAGCATTTT
TRBD1,TRBV7-3,TRBJ1-1,few,CASSHYRVMTGFCTEAFF,TGTGCCAGCAGCCATTACCGCGTTATGACAGGGTTTTGCACTGAAGCTTTCTTT
NA,TRBV4-1,TRBJ1-3,few,CASSQGWQGRLSGNTIYF,TGCGCCAGCAGCCAAGGTTGGCAGGGTCGACTCTCTGGAAACACCATATATTTT
TRBD1,TRBV6-5,TRBJ1-1,NA,CASSPGQGYTEAFF,TGTGCCAGCAGTCCGGGACAGGGGTACACTGAAGCTTTCTTT
TRBD1,TRBV6-2/TRBV6-3,TRBJ2-1,few,CASSRRTGLVNEQFF,TGTGCCAGCAGCCGCCGGACAGGGTTAGTCAATGAGCAGTTCTTC
NA,TRBV12-3/TRBV12-4,TRBJ2-5,many,CASSFATTETQYF,TGTGCCAGCAGTTTCGCGACCACAGAGACCCAGTACTTC
TRBD2,TRBV29-1,TRBJ2-1,many,CSAARTSDDEQFF,TGCAGCGCCGCACGGACTAGCGACGATGAGCAGTTCTTC